These 26 T cell receptor beta chains were sequenced from one sample in a study of blood T cell repertoires in COVID-19. Assay: immunoSEQ multiplex PCR; the TCRdb copy retains only in-frame clones and omits some. The data contain 250,000 to 350,000 clones, around 82% of them singletons. Input material: peripheral blood. These receptor sequences come from a person aged 65 to 79 with COVID-19, enrolled during active disease.

The rearrangement uses TRBV23-1 and TRBJ2-7; TRBD2 agrees at 8 bases. TRBV23-1 qualifies as an ORF whose function is uncertain. The junction had 19 bases not matched to a gene; V was cut back by 3 bases and J by 0 bases. The CDR3 runs 20 residues. CDR3 DNA sequence: TGCGCCAGCAGTCACCAAATATCGGGGAGCGGGGGTAATCCCTCCTACGAGCAGTACTTC. Translating gives CASSHQISGSGGNPSYEQYF.

The rearrangement uses TRBV6-2 or TRBV6-3 and TRBJ2-2; maybe TRBD2 (7 bases). In germline, CDR1 is MNHEY, CDR2 SVGEGT. With 2 bases removed from V and 4 bases from J, the gap between germline ends came to 14 bases. CDR3 size: 16 residues. The DNA for the CDR3 is TGTGCCAGCAGTTACCCCGCGGGGGCCACCACCGGGGAGCTGTTTTTT. Its protein is CASSYPAGATTGELFF.

The CDR3 spells CASSLAEYLLAESYEQYF. In DNA, the CDR3 is TGTGCCAGCAGTTTAGCCGAGTACCTGCTAGCGGAGTCCTACGAGCAGTACTTC. This chain links TRBV28 with TRBJ2-7; 7 bases agree with TRBD2. The J segment lost 1 base and the V segment lost 2 bases, leaving 14 bases of the junction unmatched. The CDR3 spans 18 residues. Germline lookup yields CDR1 MDHEN and CDR2 SYDVKM.

The CDR3 bases are TGCGCCAGCAGCCGACCCGAGGGTGGTGGGGCCAACGTCCTGACTTTC. Its protein is CASSRPEGGGANVLTF. J is TRBJ2-6 and V is TRBV5-1, with D possibly matching TRBD2 (5 bases). CDR3 length: 16 residues. V was clipped by 4 bases and J by 3 bases, with 14 bases between them. Germline CDR1 and CDR2: SGHRS and YFSETQ.

The chain has TRBV30 and TRBJ1-6; possibly TRBD1 for D (5 bases). The V and J ends lost 4 bases and 7 bases respectively, with 20 bases between them. Per germline, CDR1 GTSNPN and CDR2 SVGIG (reference sequence). The CDR3 contains 16 residues. The CDR3 sequence is CAWKFPGGRTNSPLHF. The CDR3 nucleotides are TGTGCCTGGAAATTCCCTGGGGGGAGGACCAATTCACCCCTCCACTTT.

V gene TRBV28 combines with J gene TRBJ1-3; D ambiguous. Germline V gives CDR1 MDHEN, CDR2 SYDVKM. The CDR3 runs 15 residues. Between the trimmed V and J ends, which lost 3 bases and 0 bases, there was a span of 9 bases. CDR3 coding DNA: TGTGCCAGCAGTTTCGAGTTGAACTCTGGAAACACCATATATTTT. This sequence encodes CASSFELNSGNTIYF.

V is TRBV5-4 and J is TRBJ1-1; D call uncertain. V was clipped by 5 bases and J by 1 base, with 15 bases between them. The CDR3 sequence is 15 residues long. CDR1 SGHNT and CDR2 YYREEE come from the germline V gene (reference sequence). The CDR3 sequence is CASRREAVWNTEAFF. In DNA, the CDR3 is TGTGCCAGCAGGCGGGAAGCTGTTTGGAACACTGAAGCTTTCTTT.

This chain links TRBV7-2 with TRBJ2-3, with D possibly TRBD2 on 7 matching bases. There are 15 residues in the CDR3. Germline V gives CDR1 SGHTA, CDR2 FQGNSA. Trimming left V 4 bases short and J 10 bases short, with 21 bases between. CDR3 loop: CASSSPGRGGSAQYF. CDR3 bases: TGTGCCAGCAGCTCCCCAGGGAGGGGGGGTTCCGCGCAGTATTTT.

This clone was seen more than once but under ten times. The V and J genes are TRBV7-9 and TRBJ1-4; no definite D call. The CDR3 runs 12 residues. Germline V lookup: CDR1 SEHNR, CDR2 FQNEAQ (reference sequence). The germline V and J ends were trimmed by 5 bases and 11 bases, with 12 bases remaining between them. The CDR3 nucleotides read TGTGCCAGCAGCCTTAACGGGTTGAAACTGTTTTTT. Protein sequence: CASSLNGLKLFF.

The chain employs TRBV19 and TRBJ2-7, with 7 bases matching TRBD1. Germline V CDR1 and CDR2: LNHDA, SQIVND (reference sequence). The CDR3 is 15 amino acids. V lost 5 bases to trimming and J lost 0 bases; unmatched junction nucleotides: 7. The CDR3 here is CASSPQGDSSYEQYF. CDR3 bases: TGTGCCAGTAGTCCTCAGGGGGATAGCTCCTACGAGCAGTACTTC.

V and J are TRBV5-6 and TRBJ2-7; maybe TRBD2 (6 bases). In germline, CDR1 is SGHDT, CDR2 YYEEEE. This CDR3 contains 14 residues. V was pared by 4 bases and J by 2 bases, with 13 bases between. The CDR3 sequence is CASSAVTSPYEQYF. Written as DNA, the CDR3 is TGTGCCAGCAGCGCGGTGACTAGTCCCTACGAGCAGTACTTC.

V usage is TRBV25-1 and J usage is TRBJ2-2; TRBD1 might be the D (6 bases). Germline V lookup: CDR1 MGHDK, CDR2 SYGVNS. Between the trimmed V and J ends, which lost 6 bases and 4 bases, there was a span of 12 bases. The CDR3 spans 14 residues. CDR3 sequence: CASSRGWITGELFF. CDR3 coding DNA: TGTGCCAGCAGCAGGGGTTGGATCACCGGGGAGCTGTTTTTT.

DNA for the CDR3: TGTGCCAGCAGCGATGACCTACCAGGGGACATTGATACGCAGTATTTT. Its translation: CASSDDLPGDIDTQYF. This chain uses TRBV2 with TRBJ2-3, with a possible D match to TRBD1 (6 bases). The V and J ends lost 6 bases and 6 bases respectively, with 22 bases between them. CDR1 and CDR2 from the germline V gene are SNHLY and FYNNEI. This CDR3 spans 16 amino acids.

This clone appeared a few times. The chain combines TRBV7-2 with TRBJ2-7; tentative D call: TRBD2 (6 bases). The CDR3 is 13 residues long. From germline, CDR1 is SGHTA and CDR2 FQGNSA. V lost 4 bases, J lost 12 bases, and 19 bases lay in between. The CDR3 sequence: CASSSGDWTRPYF. The CDR3 nucleotides read TGTGCCAGCAGCTCGGGGGATTGGACGCGGCCGTACTTC.

The chain has TRBV9 and TRBJ1-1; 12 positions agree with TRBD1. The germline gives CDR1 SGDLS, CDR2 YYNGEE. The CDR3 is 16 amino acids. The V and J ends lost 0 bases and 3 bases, in that order; junction bases with no gene match: 3. The CDR3 DNA sequence: TGTGCCAGCAGCGTAGCCGGGACAGGGGGCTACACTGAAGCTTTCTTT. Translation: CASSVAGTGGYTEAFF.

The chain couples TRBV5-1 to TRBJ1-2; 9 bases map to TRBD1. Looked up from germline, CDR1 is SGHRS and CDR2 is YFSETQ. The CDR3 covers 15 residues. V trimming: 0 bases; J trimming: 5 bases; junction bases outside the gene matches: 5. In nucleotides, the CDR3 is TGCGCCAGCAGCTTGGGGGGACAGGGAACTTATGGCTACACCTTC. Translation: CASSLGGQGTYGYTF.

This clone has a single count. The rearrangement uses TRBV9 and TRBJ2-1, with 8 bases identical to TRBD2. This CDR3 region has 16 residues. With 0 bases clipped from V and 6 bases from J, the junction kept 8 bases outside the gene matches. Germline V gene sequence: CDR1 SGDLS, CDR2 YYNGEE. This chain's CDR3 is CASSVDGGTRINEQFF. The CDR3 coding sequence is TGTGCCAGCAGCGTAGATGGAGGGACTAGAATCAATGAGCAGTTCTTC.

The chain recombines TRBV28 with TRBJ2-7; 11 bases agree with TRBD2. Trimming at V came to 4 bases and at J to 4 bases, leaving 9 bases not matched to a gene. Germline V gene sequence: CDR1 MDHEN, CDR2 SYDVKM. The CDR3 spans 16 residues. As DNA, the CDR3 is TGTGCCAGCAGTTCTACTAGCGGGAGCCGACGGTACGAGCAGTACTTC. This encodes CASSSTSGSRRYEQYF. The complete variable domain, with remaining parts taken from reference TRBV28 and TRBJ2-7, reads DVKVTQSSRYLVKRTGEKVFLECVQDMDHENMFWYRQDPGLGLRLIYFSYDVKMKEKGDIPEGYSVSREKKERFSLILESASTNQTSMYLCASSSTSGSRRYEQYFGPGTRLTVT.

V usage is TRBV6-5 and J usage is TRBJ1-5; D is unresolved. Per germline, CDR1 MNHEY and CDR2 SVGAGI. The CDR3 is 14 amino acids. With 5 bases removed from V and 6 bases from J, the gap between germline ends came to 14 bases. CDR3 DNA sequence: TGTGCCAGCAGTCCCCGGGGAGGGCGTCAGCCCCAGCATTTT. As protein: CASSPRGGRQPQHF.

V gene TRBV6-2 or TRBV6-3 combines with J gene TRBJ1-1, with 7 bases lining up with TRBD1. Germline CDR1 reads MNHEY; CDR2 reads SVGEGT. The CDR3 covers 20 residues. Trimming took 0 bases from V and 0 from J; bases not matched to a gene: 16. The CDR3 DNA sequence: TGTGCCAGCAGTTACTCGGCTGTATTTAGGGACAGTATCATGAACACTGAAGCTTTCTTT. It translates to CASSYSAVFRDSIMNTEAFF.

This chain links TRBV21-1 with TRBJ1-5; no check of the table's D call, TRBD1, against the DNA was made. TRBV21-1 is labeled a pseudogene. CDR3 length: 17 residues. CDR3 sequence: CASSNPGTVGSNQPQHF. Written as DNA, the CDR3 is TGTGCCAGCAGCAATCCCGGGACAGTGGGTAGCAATCAGCCCCAGCATTTT.

This clone was observed a few times. The chain links TRBV29-1 to TRBJ2-7; 9 bases map to TRBD1. V lost 3 bases and J lost 6; bases outside the gene matches: 0. This CDR3 comprises 11 residues. CDR1 is SQVTM and CDR2 is ANQGSEA in the germline V gene. Written as DNA, the CDR3 is TGCAGCGTTGAGACAGGGGGCGAGCAGTACTTC. This sequence encodes CSVETGGEQYF.

Here the CDR3 DNA reads TGTGCCAGCAGTCTATTACCGGGACAGGACACAGATACGCAGTATTTT. This translates into CASSLLPGQDTDTQYF. This chain connects TRBV27 to TRBJ2-3, with TRBD1 matching over 8 bases. This CDR3 has 16 amino acids. With 5 bases clipped from V and 2 bases from J, the junction kept 9 bases outside the gene matches. Germline V gene sequence: CDR1 MNHEY, CDR2 SMNVEV (reference sequence).

The chain carries TRBV27 and TRBJ1-1; no clear D gene. The CDR3 spans 13 residues. Germline V lookup: CDR1 MNHEY, CDR2 SMNVEV (reference sequence). V lost 4 bases and J 2 bases, leaving 8 bases between the germline ends. The CDR3 sequence: CASSWNSNTEAFF. CDR3 sequence (DNA): TGTGCCAGCAGTTGGAACAGCAACACTGAAGCTTTCTTT.

The V and J genes are TRBV6-5 and TRBJ2-3; D might be TRBD2 (6 bases). Germline CDR1 and CDR2: MNHEY and SVGAGI. The CDR3 extends over 14 amino acids. Trimming took off 5 bases at V and 6 bases at J, with 15 bases between the two ends. The CDR3 DNA reads as TGTGCCAGCAGTCGGGACTCACCTTACGATACGCAGTATTTT. Translating it yields CASSRDSPYDTQYF.

The chain employs TRBV19 and TRBJ1-2; D not certain. The germline V gene has CDR1 LNHDA and CDR2 SQIVND (reference sequence). V lost 3 bases and J lost 4, with 15 bases in between. The CDR3 runs 15 residues. CDR3 nucleotides: TGTGCCAGTAGTATCATCCGATCCGAGGGCTATGGCTACACCTTC. Translation gives CASSIIRSEGYGYTF.